This T cell receptor (beta chain) was sequenced in a study of metastatic and nonmetastatic thyroid tumors. Across the whole study: Repertoire data that came from the blood and tumor or nodule tissue of malignant and benign thyroid patients were compared. Study results and caveats: Within blood and tumor, benign nodules reportedly had significantly lower TCR beta diversity than malignant thyroid tumors did.

The trim removed 2 bases at V and 5 bases at J, leaving 4 bases unmatched. CDR1 SGDLS and CDR2 YYNGEE come from the germline V gene. The CDR3 has 14 residues. Treatment of any kind had been given to no patient before thyroid surgery. This clone appeared many times. The antigen remains unidentified. In the original workflow: The study took CDR3 differences across clinicopathological groups and made a distant-metastasis classifier for papillary thyroid cancer from them. TCRdb reanalyzed the PCR reads via MiXCR. These V and J calls originate from TCRdb's pipeline instead of the authors' own analysis. The data contain roughly 59,000 clones, around 15% of them seen just once; the ten biggest clones take up over 8.5%.

The receptor comes from a male donor with papillary thyroid cancer or a benign thyroid nodule (not recorded which). Some clones in this sample may be carry-over from other donors' samples. The gene calls are TRBV9 and TRBJ2-5; TRBD2 matches at 9 bases. The source material was blood. The CDR3 is CASSVSGSGETQYF. In nucleotides, the CDR3 is TGTGCCAGCAGCGTTAGCGGGAGCGGGGAGACCCAGTACTTC. Supplemented by reference TRBV9 and TRBJ2-5, the full variable domain reads DSGVTQTPKHLITATGQRVTLRCSPRSGDLSVYWYQQSLDQGLQFLIQYYNGEERAKGNILERFSAQQFPDLHSELNLSSLELGDSALYFCASSVSGSGETQYFGPGTRLLVL.